These 29 T cell receptor beta chains came from one sample sequenced in a study of T cell repertoires in cytomegalovirus infection. TCRdb passed the reads through MiXCR, listing each CDR3 protein once. Among approximately 730,000 distinct CDR3 sequences, roughly 29% were seen once, and the ten largest hold less than 15%. Antigens for these TCRs are unknown. The sample was cultured CD8+ T cells from PBMCs, taken from culture after CMV antigen stimulation. The receptors come from a human donor in good health (CMV status not recorded). Some clones in this sample may be carry-over from other donors' samples.

The chain is built from TRBV20-1 and TRBJ2-7; D is ambiguous. CDR3 length equals 13 residues. Between the trimmed V and J ends, which lost 5 bases and 3 bases, there was a span of 14 bases. Per germline, CDR1 DFQATT and CDR2 SNEGSKA (reference sequence). The DNA of the CDR3 is TGCAGTGCTGCATCCTATACCAACTACGAGCAGTACTTC. Its translation is CSAASYTNYEQYF.

J is TRBJ1-2 and V is TRBV19; no definite D call. Germline CDR1 is LNHDA and CDR2 is SQIVND (reference sequence). There are 13 residues in the CDR3. Trimming left V 6 bases short and J 7 bases short, with 15 bases between. This CDR3 is CASSDVGYGGYTF. In DNA form, the CDR3 reads TGTGCCAGTAGCGACGTAGGGTATGGTGGCTACACCTTC.

This clonotype occurred a few times. This chain connects TRBV5-5 to TRBJ1-6; 12 nucleotides agree with TRBD1. Germline loops: CDR1 SGHKS, CDR2 YYEKEE (reference sequence). After removal of 4 bases from V and 0 bases from J, the junction contained 5 bases not matched to a gene. The CDR3 has 18 residues. The chain's CDR3 is CASSRDRGPYSYNSPLHF. The CDR3 bases are TGTGCCAGCAGCAGGGACAGGGGGCCCTACTCCTATAATTCACCCCTCCACTTT.

The chain combines TRBV28 with TRBJ1-1; 8 nucleotides align to TRBD1. The CDR3 extends over 14 amino acids. The germline V gene encodes CDR1 MDHEN and CDR2 SYDVKM. Trimming removed 6 bases from V and 4 bases from J; junction bases left unmatched: 7. CDR3: CASSWDRPTTEAFF. The CDR3 nucleotides are TGTGCCAGCAGCTGGGACAGGCCCACCACTGAAGCTTTCTTT.

This clonotype was detected a few times. The J gene is TRBJ1-2, the V gene TRBV20-1, with 11 nucleotides matching TRBD1. The junction had 9 bases not matched to a gene; V was cut back by 4 bases and J by 8 bases. The CDR3 is made up of 14 amino acids. The germline CDR1 and CDR2 sequences are DFQATT and SNEGSKA (reference sequence). The CDR3 coding sequence is TGCAGTGCTACGGAGGACAGGGGGCGTCGAGGCTACACCTTC. It translates to CSATEDRGRRGYTF.

The chain uses TRBV19 and TRBJ1-1, with 9 bases matching TRBD1. Looked up from germline, CDR1 is LNHDA and CDR2 is SQIVND (reference sequence). This CDR3 comprises 12 residues. V was pared by 9 bases and J by 6 bases, with 5 bases of the junction left unmatched. CDR3 loop: CASLTGGSEAFF. As DNA, the CDR3 is TGTGCCAGCCTCACAGGGGGCTCTGAAGCTTTCTTT.

Worth noting for this clonotype: A much larger clone differs by one base, so this may be a read error. V gene TRBV12-3 or TRBV12-4 combines with J gene TRBJ2-2, with 12 nucleotides matching TRBD2. The CDR3 has 16 amino acids. J lost 6 bases, V lost 3 bases, and 5 bases had no gene match. CDR3: CASSFLAGGFSGELFF. CDR3 in DNA: TGTGCCAGCAGTTTTCTAGCGGGGGGGTTCTCCGGGGAGCTGTTTTTT.

This clonotype was counted ten times or more. The chain recombines TRBV7-6 with TRBJ1-2; unclear D gene. This CDR3 is 16 amino acids long. V lost 1 base and J 0 bases, leaving 12 bases between the germline ends. CDR1 SGHVS and CDR2 FNYEAQ come from the germline V gene. The CDR3 spells CASSLGQAAANYGYTF. DNA of the CDR3: TGTGCCAGCAGCTTAGGGCAGGCAGCCGCTAACTATGGCTACACCTTC.

This chain links TRBV5-6 with TRBJ2-7, with a weak D call TRBD2 (6 bases). This CDR3 contains 14 residues. Trimming removed 4 bases from V and 5 bases from J, with 16 bases in between. Per the germline V gene, CDR1 is SGHDT and CDR2 is YYEEEE. Here the CDR3 reads CASSIAVWGDEQYV. The DNA of the CDR3 is TGTGCCAGCAGCATAGCTGTTTGGGGGGACGAGCAGTACGTC.

The V gene is TRBV19, the J gene TRBJ2-1, with unresolved D. Per germline, CDR1 LNHDA and CDR2 SQIVND (reference sequence). Trimming took off 4 bases at V and 10 bases at J, with 8 bases between the two ends. CDR3 size: 11 residues. The CDR3 protein is CASSTLREQFF. Here the CDR3 DNA reads TGTGCCAGTAGTACGCTAAGGGAGCAGTTCTTC.

J is TRBJ2-5 and V is TRBV7-9; 7 positions match TRBD2. V trimming: 0 bases; J trimming: 5 bases; junction bases outside the gene matches: 3. The CDR3 is 14 amino acids. Germline lookup yields CDR1 SEHNR and CDR2 FQNEAQ (reference sequence). CDR3 sequence: CASSLAGGYETQYF. CDR3 DNA: TGTGCCAGCAGCTTAGCGGGAGGGTATGAGACCCAGTACTTC.

The chain carries TRBV7-2 and TRBJ1-2; TRBD1 aligns across 8 bases. The CDR3 extends over 15 amino acids. V was pared by 1 base and J by 4 bases, with 5 bases of the junction left unmatched. CDR1 and CDR2 from the germline V gene are SGHTA and FQGNSA. CDR3 in DNA: TGTGCCAGCAGCTTAGGGCGACAGGGGTTCTATGGCTACACCTTC. This gives the protein CASSLGRQGFYGYTF.

The CDR3 loop reads CSVEDQGRGGTEAFF. CDR3 in DNA: TGCAGCGTTGAAGATCAAGGGAGGGGAGGCACTGAAGCTTTCTTT. The chain combines TRBV29-1 with TRBJ1-1; D might be TRBD1 (5 bases). Trimming took off 0 bases at V and 4 bases at J, with 15 bases between the two ends. Germline CDR1 reads SQVTM; CDR2 reads ANQGSEA. This CDR3 has 15 residues.

This clonotype occurred many times. The V and J genes are TRBV28 and TRBJ1-5; D may be TRBD1 (5 bases). Per germline, CDR1 MDHEN and CDR2 SYDVKM. Trimming cost V 6 bases and J 2 bases, with 8 bases left between them. There are 13 residues in the CDR3. The chain's CDR3 is CASSLQGNQPQHF. CDR3 nucleotides: TGTGCCAGCAGCTTACAGGGCAATCAGCCCCAGCATTTT. The full variable domain, completed using reference TRBV28 and TRBJ1-5, is DVKVTQSSRYLVKRTGEKVFLECVQDMDHENMFWYRQDPGLGLRLIYFSYDVKMKEKGDIPEGYSVSREKKERFSLILESASTNQTSMYLCASSLQGNQPQHFGDGTRLSIL.

CDR3 region: CATSDSGSYEQYF. CDR3 nucleotides: TGTGCCACCAGTGATTCCGGGAGCTACGAGCAGTACTTC. V gene TRBV24-1 combines with J gene TRBJ2-7; tentatively, D is TRBD2 (6 bases). V shed 2 bases and J shed 3 bases, with 7 bases lying between them. The CDR3 totals 13 residues. CDR1 KGHDR and CDR2 SFDVKD come from the germline V gene.

This clonotype was recorded at least ten times. V usage is TRBV7-2 and J usage is TRBJ2-1; perhaps TRBD2 as D (5 bases). Germline V gene sequence: CDR1 SGHTA, CDR2 FQGNSA. The CDR3 is 13 amino acids. Trimming cost V 5 bases and J 7 bases, with 12 bases left between them. As DNA, the CDR3 is TGTGCCAGCAGCCCGGACTGGGGAAATGAGCAGTTCTTC. Its translation: CASSPDWGNEQFF.

This clonotype was picked up a small number of times. The chain joins TRBV7-2 to TRBJ1-1; D ambiguous. Between the trimmed V and J ends, which lost 2 bases and 3 bases, there was a span of 16 bases. CDR3 length: 16 residues. Germline CDR1 and CDR2: SGHTA and FQGNSA. CDR3 loop: CASSLTGESADTEAFF. The DNA of the CDR3 is TGTGCCAGCAGCTTAACCGGGGAGTCGGCGGACACTGAAGCTTTCTTT.

This chain links TRBV6-2 or TRBV6-3 with TRBJ2-7; D is perhaps TRBD1 (6 bases). Trimming removed 8 bases at V and 7 bases at J, with 15 bases between. Germline loops: CDR1 MNHEY, CDR2 SVGEGT. CDR3 length: 12 residues. The CDR3 here is CASSKQGWEQYV. The CDR3 nucleotides are TGTGCCAGCTCAAAACAGGGTTGGGAGCAGTACGTC.

The rearrangement links TRBV7-6 to TRBJ1-2; 9 bases map to TRBD1. In germline, CDR1 is SGHVS, CDR2 FNYEAQ. CDR3 length: 15 residues. V lost 5 bases, J lost 8 bases, and 12 bases stayed unmatched. CDR3 sequence (DNA): TGTGCCAGCAGCCAACTCCCAGGGACAGGGAGCGGCTACACCTTC. It is translated as CASSQLPGTGSGYTF.

In this sample, this clonotype turned up a few times. The chain links TRBV6-5 to TRBJ1-1, with D maybe TRBD1 (6 bases). Germline V lookup: CDR1 MNHEY, CDR2 SVGAGI. CDR3 length: 15 residues. Deletions cut 4 bases from V and 0 bases from J, with 12 bases between. The CDR3 reads CASSWGALLNTEAFF. DNA of the CDR3: TGTGCCAGCAGTTGGGGGGCCCTATTGAACACTGAAGCTTTCTTT.

This clonotype occurred a few times. Since a much larger clone is just one base distant, this may be a read error. CDR3 sequence (DNA): TGTGCCAGCAGCTTAGGGTGGAGCTCCTACAATGAGCAGTTCTTC. It yields the protein CASSLGWSSYNEQFF. The J gene is TRBJ2-1, the V gene TRBV7-9; D is ambiguous. This CDR3 contains 15 residues. Germline CDR1 is SEHNR and CDR2 is FQNEAQ (reference sequence). Trimming pared 1 base from V and 0 bases from J, leaving 7 bases between.

The chain links TRBV19 to TRBJ2-4; 7 positions match TRBD1. The CDR3 runs to 16 residues. Trimming cost V 7 bases and J 0 bases; bases outside gene matches: 9. CDR1 and CDR2 (germline): LNHDA, SQIVND (reference sequence). CDR3 nucleotides: TGTGCCAGTACCAGGACAGGAGGCCTAGCCAAAAACATTCAGTACTTC. It translates to CASTRTGGLAKNIQYF.

The genes are TRBV14 and TRBJ2-2; no clear D gene. The germline V gene has CDR1 SGHDN and CDR2 FVKESK. V lost 2 bases and J lost 1, with 14 bases in between. The CDR3 spans 17 residues. CDR3 coding DNA: TGTGCCAGCAGCCAACACGGGCTTAGGTTGAACACCGGGGAGCTGTTTTTT. It translates to CASSQHGLRLNTGELFF.

V usage is TRBV6-5 and J usage is TRBJ2-6; 11 bases fit TRBD1. Losses at the gene ends were 5 bases for V and 0 bases for J; bases not matched to a gene: 6. This CDR3 region has 18 residues. Germline V CDR1 and CDR2: MNHEY, SVGAGI. The DNA for the CDR3 is TGTGCCAGCAGTATAGGGACAGGGGGAACCTCTGGGGCCAACGTCCTGACTTTC. Translated, it gives CASSIGTGGTSGANVLTF.

This chain uses TRBV28 with TRBJ2-7, with TRBD1 identical over 9 bases. Germline CDR1 MDHEN, CDR2 SYDVKM. The CDR3 consists of 15 residues. V shed 6 bases, J shed 5 bases, and the junction held 11 bases outside the gene matches. The CDR3 loop reads CASSHPRDRVNEQYF. In nucleotides, the CDR3 is TGTGCCAGCAGCCACCCCCGGGACAGGGTTAACGAGCAGTACTTC.

This clonotype occurred a few times. The genes are TRBV6-5 and TRBJ2-3; D may be TRBD2 (6 bases). Looked up from germline, CDR1 is MNHEY and CDR2 is SVGAGI. The CDR3 runs to 16 residues. V was pared by 5 bases and J by 1 base, with 16 bases between. This CDR3 reads CASSALGRERTDTQYF. CDR3 nucleotide sequence: TGTGCCAGCAGTGCCCTCGGGCGGGAACGCACAGATACGCAGTATTTT.

A few counts support this clonotype. This chain connects TRBV20-1 to TRBJ2-7, with D uncertain. The CDR3 contains 14 residues. V lost 0 bases to trimming and J lost 0 bases, with 9 bases between them. Germline loops: CDR1 DFQATT, CDR2 SNEGSKA (reference sequence). The CDR3 protein is CSARETGSSYEQYF. The CDR3, as DNA: TGCAGTGCTAGAGAGACTGGCAGCTCCTACGAGCAGTACTTC.

The chain combines TRBV27 with TRBJ2-1; 8 bases are shared with TRBD2. CDR1 and CDR2 from the germline V gene are MNHEY and SMNVEV (reference sequence). V gave up 3 bases and J gave up 9 bases; unmatched junction bases: 7. The CDR3 totals 14 residues. For the CDR3, the DNA is TGTGCCAGCAGTTTCGGCGGGGGGCAATTTGAGCAGTTCTTC. This translates into CASSFGGGQFEQFF.

Only a few counts were recorded for this clonotype. The chain joins TRBV12-3 or TRBV12-4 to TRBJ2-4; perhaps D is TRBD1 or TRBD2 (5 bases each). The CDR3 loop spans 14 amino acids. Trimming removed 6 bases from V and 8 bases from J, with 17 bases in between. In nucleotides, the CDR3 is TGTGCCAGCAGACCATCCGGGACCTTGGACATTCAGTACTTC. Encoded protein: CASRPSGTLDIQYF.